This T cell receptor beta chain was found in a study of graft-versus-host responses after intestinal transplantation. Some clones are missing from TCRdb's copy, which holds only in-frame ones; the method was immunoSEQ multiplex PCR. The data contain 98,000 or so clones, roughly nine tenths of them seen just once; the ten biggest clones take up approximately 0.88%. Regarding this clone: Antigen: not known.

The receptor's source is a human donor who received an intestinal transplant. The material sequenced was unstimulated CD4+ T cells sorted from spleen or lymph node cells, taken before intestinal transplant.

Here the CDR3 reads CASSQDTTGGGNTIYF. The DNA for the CDR3 is TGCGCCAGCAGCCAAGATACAACAGGGGGTGGAAACACCATATATTTT. This chain joins TRBV4-1 and TRBJ1-3, with 8 positions matching TRBD1. Germline values: CDR1 MGHRA, CDR2 YSYEKL. V lost 0 bases and J lost 3; bases outside the gene matches: 4. CDR3 length: 16 residues.